These 25 T cell receptor beta chains were all obtained from the same sample, sequenced in a study of blood T cell repertoires in COVID-19. Some clones are missing from TCRdb's copy, which holds only in-frame ones; the method was immunoSEQ multiplex PCR. The sample contains some 260,000 clones, about 87% of which appear only once. Sequences were obtained from peripheral blood. These receptors were obtained from a woman younger than 45 with COVID-19, enrolled during active disease.

The chain employs TRBV24-1 and TRBJ2-1; 7 bases align to TRBD2. The CDR3 loop spans 16 amino acids. Trimming at V came to 0 bases and at J to 6 bases, leaving 7 bases not matched to a gene. Germline assignment: CDR1 KGHDR and CDR2 SFDVKD. CDR3 in DNA: TGTGCCACCAGTGATTTGCAAGCGGGACCTAGCAATGAGCAGTTCTTC. This sequence encodes CATSDLQAGPSNEQFF.

In its sample, this clone was seen a few times. J is TRBJ1-6 and V is TRBV5-1, with 9 bases identical to TRBD1. J lost 5 bases, V lost 2 bases, and 2 bases had no gene match. The CDR3 consists of 15 residues. The germline gives CDR1 SGHRS, CDR2 YFSETQ. In nucleotides, the CDR3 is TGCGCCAGCAGCTTAGGGACAGGGAATAATTCACCCCTCCACTTT. This gives the protein CASSLGTGNNSPLHF.

The chain employs TRBV27 and TRBJ1-2; D perhaps matches TRBD1 (5 bases). Germline loops: CDR1 MNHEY, CDR2 SMNVEV (reference sequence). The CDR3 contains 16 residues. Trimming shortened V by 3 bases and J by 0 bases, and 14 bases separated the two germline ends. The CDR3: CASSFPRGLTNYGYTF. The DNA for the CDR3 is TGTGCCAGCAGTTTTCCGAGGGGACTTACTAACTATGGCTACACCTTC.

The rearrangement uses TRBV28 and TRBJ2-7; D unresolved. The CDR3 runs 18 residues. Germline lookup yields CDR1 MDHEN and CDR2 SYDVKM. V shed 4 bases and J shed 1 base, with 23 bases lying between them. DNA for the CDR3: TGTGCCAGCAGTTCCCCCTCGCTTTCGAGTACCCTATCCTACGAGCAGTACTTC. Protein: CASSSPSLSSTLSYEQYF.

V gene TRBV4-3 combines with J gene TRBJ2-7; D may be TRBD2 (5 bases). Between the trimmed V and J ends, which lost 0 bases and 4 bases, there was a span of 10 bases. CDR3 length: 14 amino acids. Germline V lookup: CDR1 LGHNA, CDR2 YSLEER. As DNA, the CDR3 is TGCGCCAGCAGCCAAGAACGGGGATCGTACGAGCAGTACTTC. Translation gives CASSQERGSYEQYF.

The chain links TRBV27 to TRBJ2-1, with 10 bases lining up with TRBD2. Germline CDR1 is MNHEY and CDR2 is SMNVEV (reference sequence). This CDR3 has 13 residues. V shed 5 bases, J shed 14 bases, and the junction held 9 bases outside the gene matches. CDR3 protein: CASSTSGNGAEFF. CDR3 sequence (DNA): TGTGCCAGCAGTACTAGCGGGAATGGGGCGGAGTTCTTC.

The rearrangement joins TRBV27 to TRBJ2-5, with 8 bases aligning to TRBD2. The germline V gene encodes CDR1 MNHEY and CDR2 SMNVEV (reference sequence). CDR3 length: 18 amino acids. With V trimmed by 0 bases and J by 9 bases, 18 bases remained unmatched. DNA for the CDR3: TGTGCCAGCAGTTTATCGTGGGGACTGACTAGCCGGCGGGGGGCCCAGTACTTC. It specifies CASSLSWGLTSRRGAQYF.

The chain has TRBV9 and TRBJ2-3, with D possibly TRBD1 on 6 matching bases. The CDR3 has 15 amino acids. Deletions cut 0 bases from V and 0 bases from J, with 8 bases between. Germline CDR1 SGDLS, CDR2 YYNGEE. The CDR3 here is CASSVGGPSTDTQYF. CDR3 bases: TGTGCCAGCAGCGTAGGGGGGCCGAGCACAGATACGCAGTATTTT.

The chain uses TRBV24-1 and TRBJ2-2; tentatively, D is TRBD2 (6 bases). This CDR3 comprises 18 residues. V shed 1 base and J shed 5 bases, with 19 bases lying between them. Germline V gene sequence: CDR1 KGHDR, CDR2 SFDVKD. The chain's CDR3 is CATSDFRPSGRTTGELFF. Written as DNA, the CDR3 is TGTGCCACCAGTGATTTTCGGCCGAGCGGGCGAACTACCGGGGAGCTGTTTTTT.

This chain connects TRBV5-1 to TRBJ2-3; the match to TRBD1 covers 8 bases. The V gene end was trimmed by 4 bases and the J gene end by 1 base; junction bases not matched to a gene: 11. The CDR3 sequence is 17 residues long. The V gene's germline CDR1 is SGHRS and CDR2 YFSETQ. CDR3 coding DNA: TGCGCCAGCAGCCCGGAACCCAGGGGGCTTGGCACAGATACGCAGTATTTT. This encodes CASSPEPRGLGTDTQYF.

CDR3 sequence (DNA): TGTGCCAGCAGCTTTCCCTTTCTAGCGGGAGAAGGTATCAATGAGCAGTTCTTC. Translating it yields CASSFPFLAGEGINEQFF. The V and J genes are TRBV5-6 and TRBJ2-1, with 10 nucleotides matching TRBD2. CDR1 is SGHDT, CDR2 YYEEEE, per germline. With V trimmed by 2 bases and J by 6 bases, 14 bases remained unmatched. The CDR3 runs 18 residues.

The chain recombines TRBV5-1 with TRBJ1-3; D is perhaps TRBD1 (5 bases). This CDR3 comprises 16 residues. Trimming removed 0 bases at V and 0 bases at J, with 10 bases between. Germline loops: CDR1 SGHRS, CDR2 YFSETQ. The CDR3, as DNA: TGCGCCAGCAGCTTGGACAGGCCGGACTCTGGAAACACCATATATTTT. This sequence encodes CASSLDRPDSGNTIYF.

A single count supports this clone. This rearrangement joins TRBV4-1 to TRBJ1-2; the D gene is possibly TRBD1 (6 bases). The germline V gene has CDR1 MGHRA and CDR2 YSYEKL. The length of the CDR3 is 16 residues. Trimming cost V 2 bases and J 2 bases, with 15 bases left between them. The CDR3 reads CASSQYTGPGNYGYTF. The CDR3 DNA reads as TGCGCCAGCAGCCAATATACAGGGCCGGGAAACTATGGCTACACCTTC.

The chain is built from TRBV3-1 (or the pseudogene TRBV3-2) and TRBJ1-6; D ambiguous. The CDR3 is 16 amino acids. The germline CDR1 and CDR2 sequences are LGHDT and YNNKEL (reference sequence). Trimming removed 3 bases at V and 2 bases at J, with 11 bases between. The CDR3 nucleotides are TGTGCCAGCAGCCAGGACGGGATGACCTATAATTCACCCCTCCACTTT. Translating gives CASSQDGMTYNSPLHF.

The genes are TRBV5-1 and TRBJ2-5; TRBD1 matches at 9 bases. Unmatched junction bases numbered 11, after V lost 4 bases and J lost 4 bases. Germline V CDR1 and CDR2: SGHRS, YFSETQ. The CDR3 is 16 amino acids. The CDR3 DNA follows: TGCGCCAGCAGCCCCGCCCGGGACAGGGTTGTAGAGACCCAGTACTTC. Translation: CASSPARDRVVETQYF.

V gene TRBV5-4 combines with J gene TRBJ2-3; D possibly corresponds to TRBD2 (6 bases). This CDR3 has 15 amino acids. With 0 bases removed from V and 2 bases from J, the gap between germline ends came to 10 bases. From germline, CDR1 is SGHNT and CDR2 YYREEE (reference sequence). CDR3 sequence: CASSLDGGATDTQYF. The CDR3 region has the DNA TGTGCCAGCAGCTTGGACGGCGGGGCCACAGATACGCAGTATTTT.

The V and J genes are TRBV19 and TRBJ2-1; D unresolved. Between the trimmed V and J ends, which lost 3 bases and 4 bases, there was a span of 7 bases. The CDR3 consists of 13 residues. Per the germline V gene, CDR1 is LNHDA and CDR2 is SQIVND (reference sequence). CDR3: CASSMSNYNEQFF. As DNA, the CDR3 is TGTGCCAGTAGTATGTCTAATTACAATGAGCAGTTCTTC.

This clone came up once. The V call is TRBV28, the J call TRBJ2-7, with 8 bases lining up with TRBD2. Trimming cost V 6 bases and J 6 bases; bases outside gene matches: 13. The CDR3 spans 15 residues. The germline V gene encodes CDR1 MDHEN and CDR2 SYDVKM. As DNA, the CDR3 is TGTGCCAGCAGAGCATCTTGGCGGGGGGTCGGCGAGCAGTACTTC. Residues: CASRASWRGVGEQYF. The whole variable domain, remainder taken from reference TRBV28 and TRBJ2-7, is DVKVTQSSRYLVKRTGEKVFLECVQDMDHENMFWYRQDPGLGLRLIYFSYDVKMKEKGDIPEGYSVSREKKERFSLILESASTNQTSMYLCASRASWRGVGEQYFGPGTRLTVT.

The chain employs TRBV3-1 (or the pseudogene TRBV3-2) and TRBJ2-2; possibly TRBD2 for D (6 bases). CDR3 length: 16 residues. Germline V gene lookup returns CDR1 LGHDT and CDR2 YNNKEL (reference sequence). V dropped 1 base and J dropped 5 bases, with 14 bases sitting between them. CDR3 DNA: TGTGCCAGCAGCCAAGTAGGGCCGGGGGTAACCGGGGAGCTGTTTTTT. Translating it yields CASSQVGPGVTGELFF.

This clone was observed a handful of times. The chain links TRBV27 to TRBJ2-7; no clear D gene. Germline V CDR1 and CDR2: MNHEY, SMNVEV (reference sequence). V lost 1 base and J lost 0, with 10 bases in between. This CDR3 region has 15 residues. In DNA form, the CDR3 reads TGTGCCAGCAGTTTATTCAGGAACCGCTCCTACGAGCAGTACTTC. Protein sequence: CASSLFRNRSYEQYF.

The chain links TRBV4-1 to TRBJ2-7; 7 bases align to TRBD2. Trimming removed 1 base from V and 6 bases from J; junction bases left unmatched: 3. The germline V gene encodes CDR1 MGHRA and CDR2 YSYEKL. CDR3 length equals 13 residues. The CDR3 reads CASSQAWGGEQYV. The DNA of the CDR3 is TGCGCCAGCAGCCAAGCGTGGGGGGGCGAGCAGTACGTC.

This sequence joins TRBV5-1 and TRBJ2-5, with 7 bases lining up with TRBD1. The V gene's germline CDR1 is SGHRS and CDR2 YFSETQ. The ends lost 4 bases at V and 5 bases at J; junction bases unmatched: 11. The CDR3 contains 15 residues. The CDR3 sequence is CASSAGTEPRETQYF. The CDR3 DNA is TGCGCCAGCAGCGCCGGGACAGAGCCCCGGGAGACCCAGTACTTC.

This clone was detected only a few times. V usage is TRBV23-1 and J usage is TRBJ2-2; 8 nucleotides match TRBD1. TRBV23-1 is an ORF; its function is uncertain. J was trimmed by 0 bases and V by 8 bases; bases with no gene match: 5. This CDR3 contains 15 residues. DNA for the CDR3: TGCGCCAGCCCACAGGGGGGTTCGAACACCGGGGAGCTGTTTTTT. Protein product: CASPQGGSNTGELFF.

This clone was detected only a few times. The gene calls are TRBV29-1 and TRBJ1-1; a weak D match, TRBD1 (6 bases). V dropped 7 bases and J dropped 2 bases, with 17 bases sitting between them. Germline loops: CDR1 SQVTM, CDR2 ANQGSEA. CDR3 length: 14 residues. CDR3 in DNA: TGCAGCGCGAATATACAGGGAGCTAACACTGAAGCTTTCTTT. Translating it yields CSANIQGANTEAFF.

The chain couples TRBV6-4 to TRBJ2-7, with TRBD2 matching over 7 bases. From germline, CDR1 is MRHNA and CDR2 SNTAGT. CDR3 size: 14 residues. Trimming cost V 10 bases and J 6 bases; bases outside gene matches: 15. The CDR3 DNA is TGTGCCACCCTGACACAGCGGGATCGGGTCGAGCAGTACGTC. Translating gives CATLTQRDRVEQYV.